The 18 T cell receptor beta chains in this list originate from one sample, sequenced in a study of T cell repertoires in cytomegalovirus infection. TCRdb recomputed calls from the reads with MiXCR, one row per CDR3 protein. The data show 150,000 to 200,000 distinct CDR3 sequences, 15% to 20% seen once. Sample: PBMCs. These receptors were obtained from a human donor in good health (CMV status not recorded). Some clones in this sample may be carry-over from other donors' samples.

This clonotype has at least ten counts. V usage is TRBV7-8 and J usage is TRBJ1-2, with no clear D. The CDR3 consists of 15 residues. Germline V gene data show CDR1 as SGHVS and CDR2 as FQNEAQ. Trimming shortened V by 4 bases and J by 2 bases, and 14 bases separated the two germline ends. The DNA for the CDR3 is TGTGCCAGCAGCTCGGCGGCATTTATCAACTATGGCTACACCTTC. Residues: CASSSAAFINYGYTF.

The chain is built from TRBV25-1 and TRBJ2-1, with 9 positions matching TRBD1. Per germline, CDR1 MGHDK and CDR2 SYGVNS. The CDR3 sequence is 15 residues long. V was pared by 6 bases and J by 2 bases, with 5 bases of the junction left unmatched. Written as DNA, the CDR3 is TGTGCCAGCAGCAAGGACAGGGGAACCTACAATGAGCAGTTCTTC. As protein: CASSKDRGTYNEQFF.

The chain has TRBV20-1 and TRBJ1-6, with D unclear. The CDR3 has 14 amino acids. Germline assignment: CDR1 DFQATT and CDR2 SNEGSKA (reference sequence). V lost 0 bases and J lost 4, with 7 bases in between. The CDR3 DNA sequence: TGCAGTGCTAGAGATCGGGCTTATAATTCACCCCTCCACTTT. This gives the protein CSARDRAYNSPLHF.

This clonotype has only a few counts. The chain has TRBV19 and TRBJ1-5; D is ambiguous. This CDR3 comprises 14 residues. Trimming removed 2 bases from V and 0 bases from J, with 5 bases in between. Per germline, CDR1 LNHDA and CDR2 SQIVND (reference sequence). CDR3 DNA: TGTGCCAGTAGTATAAGGTATAGCAATCAGCCCCAGCATTTT. Amino acid sequence: CASSIRYSNQPQHF.

To note about this clonotype: A much larger clone differs by one base, so this may be a read error. The chain combines TRBV7-2 with TRBJ2-5; weak D call: TRBD2 (6 bases). CDR3 length equals 12 residues. CDR1 and CDR2 from the germline V gene are SGHTA and FQGNSA. The CDR3 DNA reads as TGTGCCAGCAGTCATACGGGGGAGATCCAGTACTTC. Protein sequence: CASSHTGEIQYF.

This chain uses TRBV19 with TRBJ1-1; D perhaps matches TRBD1 (5 bases). The germline gives CDR1 LNHDA, CDR2 SQIVND (reference sequence). V was shortened by 6 bases and J by 7 bases, with 24 bases between the two germline ends. This CDR3 region has 16 residues. The CDR3 DNA follows: TGTGCCAGTAGCGTTTGGGGCAGGAGGGGTCGGGGTGAAGCTTTCTTT. Its protein product is CASSVWGRRGRGEAFF.

V usage is TRBV9 and J usage is TRBJ2-2, with D possibly being TRBD1 (6 bases). Germline V gene sequence: CDR1 SGDLS, CDR2 YYNGEE. CDR3 length equals 15 residues. V was cut by 4 bases and J by 2 bases, with 12 bases left in between. In DNA form, the CDR3 reads TGTGCCAGCAGCCTGGACAGTATTAACACCGGGGAGCTGTTTTTT. Translation gives CASSLDSINTGELFF. Full variable domain (outside the CDR3, taken from reference TRBV9 and TRBJ2-2): DSGVTQTPKHLITATGQRVTLRCSPRSGDLSVYWYQQSLDQGLQFLIQYYNGEERAKGNILERFSAQQFPDLHSELNLSSLELGDSALYFCASSLDSINTGELFFGEGSRLTVL.

This clonotype was counted a single time. An end of the junction does not agree with germline; a read error may underlie this. CDR3: CTSSLPGAANVLTF. The CDR3 DNA is TGTACCAGCAGTTTGCCAGGGGCCGCCAACGTCCTGACTTTC. The V call is TRBV28, the J call TRBJ2-6; a possible D gene is TRBD1 (6 bases). The CDR3 covers 14 residues. CDR1 is MDHEN and CDR2 is SYDVKM in the germline V gene.

The chain is built from TRBV24-1 and TRBJ2-1, with 9 nucleotides matching TRBD1. CDR3 size: 16 residues. Trimming removed 3 bases from V and 10 bases from J; junction bases left unmatched: 12. Germline V gene sequence: CDR1 KGHDR, CDR2 SFDVKD. The CDR3 loop is CATSDEARTGVEEQFF. The CDR3 DNA reads TGTGCCACCAGTGATGAAGCTCGGACAGGGGTGGAAGAGCAGTTCTTC.

This clonotype was picked up a small number of times. V and J are TRBV2 and TRBJ2-5; 10 bases line up with TRBD2. This CDR3 has 15 amino acids. CDR1 is SNHLY, CDR2 FYNNEI, per germline. V shed 5 bases and J 3 bases; nucleotides not matched to a gene: 6. The CDR3 coding sequence is TGTGCCAGCAGTAACCCGGGACTAGCGAAAGAGACCCAGTACTTC. This codes for CASSNPGLAKETQYF. The whole variable domain, remainder taken from reference TRBV2 and TRBJ2-5, is EPEVTQTPSHQVTQMGQEVILRCVPISNHLYFYWYRQILGQKVEFLVSFYNNEISEKSEIFDDQFSVERPDGSNFTLKIRSTKLEDSAMYFCASSNPGLAKETQYFGPGTRLLVL.

This clonotype was seen only a few times. The CDR3 bases are TGTGCCAGCAGCACCCTCGGGACAGGGGGAACTGAAGCTTTCTTT. Its protein is CASSTLGTGGTEAFF. The chain has TRBV9 and TRBJ1-1; TRBD1 matches at 11 bases. With V trimmed by 4 bases and J by 5 bases, 7 bases remained unmatched. This CDR3 comprises 15 residues. Germline V CDR1 and CDR2: SGDLS, YYNGEE.

J is TRBJ2-5 and V is TRBV30; possible D gene TRBD1, 5 bases. From germline, CDR1 is GTSNPN and CDR2 SVGIG (reference sequence). V was cut by 0 bases and J by 6 bases, with 14 bases left in between. CDR3 length equals 14 residues. This CDR3 is CAWSVGQVLQTQYF. As DNA, the CDR3 is TGTGCCTGGAGTGTGGGGCAGGTCTTGCAGACCCAGTACTTC.

In its sample, this clonotype was seen a few times. The genes are TRBV5-1 and TRBJ1-1; D might be TRBD1 (5 bases). Trimming left V 2 bases short and J 4 bases short, with 9 bases between. The CDR3 is 13 residues long. The germline V gene encodes CDR1 SGHRS and CDR2 YFSETQ. The CDR3 nucleotides read TGCGCCAGCAGCTTATGGGGGTCCACTGAAGCTTTCTTT. Translation: CASSLWGSTEAFF.

As to this clonotype: A much larger clone differs by one base, so this may be a read error. The chain links TRBV7-2 to TRBJ2-7; 10 bases agree with TRBD2. Looked up from germline, CDR1 is SGHTA and CDR2 is FQGNSA. The CDR3 sequence is 13 residues long. The V gene end was trimmed by 2 bases and the J gene end by 11 bases; junction bases not matched to a gene: 6. This CDR3 reads CASSLSGRDEEYF. CDR3 DNA sequence: TGTGCCAGCAGCTTAAGCGGGAGGGATGAGGAGTACTTC.

V is TRBV11-2 and J is TRBJ1-1; TRBD1 agrees at 7 bases. Per germline, CDR1 SGHAT and CDR2 FQNNGV. The CDR3 consists of 17 residues. The V gene end was trimmed by 5 bases and the J gene end by 3 bases; junction bases not matched to a gene: 15. The CDR3 coding sequence is TGTGCCAGCAGCGGACGGACGCTCCGGGACAGCGACACTGAAGCTTTCTTT. Protein product: CASSGRTLRDSDTEAFF.

There are many counts of this clonotype. The chain links TRBV7-2 to TRBJ1-2; D is undetermined. V was clipped by 6 bases and J by 8 bases, with 16 bases between them. The CDR3 loop spans 13 amino acids. The germline V gene encodes CDR1 SGHTA and CDR2 FQGNSA. As DNA, the CDR3 is TGTGCCAGCAGAACCATGGGTTCATACGGCTACACCTTC. As protein: CASRTMGSYGYTF.

This clonotype was found a few times. The CDR3 nucleotides are TGTGCCAGCAGCCCGGTTCCGGGGGGTCAGGTGGGTGAGCAGTTCTTC. It yields the protein CASSPVPGGQVGEQFF. This chain connects TRBV11-2 to TRBJ2-1; the match to TRBD2 covers 7 bases. Per the germline V gene, CDR1 is SGHAT and CDR2 is FQNNGV. The junction had 16 bases not matched to a gene; V was cut back by 5 bases and J by 9 bases. This CDR3 contains 16 residues.

V and J are TRBV6-8 and TRBJ2-7; D might be TRBD2 (5 bases). Trimming shortened V by 0 bases and J by 5 bases, and 8 bases separated the two germline ends. Germline assignment: CDR1 MNHGY and CDR2 SAAAGT. The CDR3 length is 13 residues. The DNA for the CDR3 is TGTGCCAGCAGTTACTCGCGGGTCCACGAGCAGTACTTC. Its protein is CASSYSRVHEQYF.